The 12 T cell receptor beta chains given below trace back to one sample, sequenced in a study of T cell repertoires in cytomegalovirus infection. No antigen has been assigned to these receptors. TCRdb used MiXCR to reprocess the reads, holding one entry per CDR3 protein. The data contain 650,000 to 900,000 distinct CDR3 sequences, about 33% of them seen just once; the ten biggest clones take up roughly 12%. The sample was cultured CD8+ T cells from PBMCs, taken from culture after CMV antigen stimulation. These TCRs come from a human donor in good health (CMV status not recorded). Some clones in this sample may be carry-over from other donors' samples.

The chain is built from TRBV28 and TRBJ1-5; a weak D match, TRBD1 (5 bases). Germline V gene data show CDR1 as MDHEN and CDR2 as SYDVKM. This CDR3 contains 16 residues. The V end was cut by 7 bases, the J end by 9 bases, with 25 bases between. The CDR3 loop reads CASNGGLRQTGPPQHF. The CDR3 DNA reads TGTGCCAGCAATGGTGGGCTTAGACAGACGGGGCCGCCCCAGCATTTT.

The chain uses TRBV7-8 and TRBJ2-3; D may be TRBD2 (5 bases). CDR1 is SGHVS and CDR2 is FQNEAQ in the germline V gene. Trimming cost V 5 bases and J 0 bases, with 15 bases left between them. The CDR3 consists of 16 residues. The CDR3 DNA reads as TGTGCCAGCAGCGCCGGGTCGGGGTCTAGCACAGATACGCAGTATTTT. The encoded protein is CASSAGSGSSTDTQYF.

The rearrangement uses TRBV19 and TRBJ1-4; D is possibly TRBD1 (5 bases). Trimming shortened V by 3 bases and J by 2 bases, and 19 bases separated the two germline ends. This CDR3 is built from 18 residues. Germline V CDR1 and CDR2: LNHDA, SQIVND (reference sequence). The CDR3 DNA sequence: TGTGCCAGTAGTATTCGTGCAGGGAGTGTCGCCACTAATGAAAAACTGTTTTTT. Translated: CASSIRAGSVATNEKLFF.

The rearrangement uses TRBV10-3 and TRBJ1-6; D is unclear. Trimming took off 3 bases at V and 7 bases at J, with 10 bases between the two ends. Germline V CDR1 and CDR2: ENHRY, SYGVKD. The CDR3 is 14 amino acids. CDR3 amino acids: CAISDRTVNSPLHF. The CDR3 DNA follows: TGTGCCATCAGTGACAGGACGGTCAATTCACCCCTCCACTTT.

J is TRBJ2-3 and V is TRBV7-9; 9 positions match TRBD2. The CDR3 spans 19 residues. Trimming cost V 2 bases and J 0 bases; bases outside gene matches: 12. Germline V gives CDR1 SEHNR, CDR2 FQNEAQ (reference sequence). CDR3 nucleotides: TGTGCCAGCAGCTTATGGGGCCCTCGCGGGGGGGCTAGCACAGATACGCAGTATTTT. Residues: CASSLWGPRGGASTDTQYF.

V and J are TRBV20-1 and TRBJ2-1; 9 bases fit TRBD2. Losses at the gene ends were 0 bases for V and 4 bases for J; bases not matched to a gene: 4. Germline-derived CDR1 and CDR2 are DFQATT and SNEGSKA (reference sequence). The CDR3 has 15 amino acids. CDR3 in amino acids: CSARESGGLYNEQFF. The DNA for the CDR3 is TGCAGTGCTAGAGAAAGCGGGGGGCTATACAATGAGCAGTTCTTC.

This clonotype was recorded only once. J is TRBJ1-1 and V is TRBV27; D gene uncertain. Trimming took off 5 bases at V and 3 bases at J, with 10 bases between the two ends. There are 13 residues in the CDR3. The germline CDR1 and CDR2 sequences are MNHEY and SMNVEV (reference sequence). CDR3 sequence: CASSPGMYTEAFF. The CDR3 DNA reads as TGTGCCAGCAGTCCTGGAATGTACACTGAAGCTTTCTTT.

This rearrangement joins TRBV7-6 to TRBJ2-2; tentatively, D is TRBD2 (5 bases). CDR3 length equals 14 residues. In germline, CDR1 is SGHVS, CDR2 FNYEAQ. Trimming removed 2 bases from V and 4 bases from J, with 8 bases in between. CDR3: CASSLRGSTGELFF. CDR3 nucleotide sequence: TGTGCCAGCAGCTTACGAGGGAGCACCGGGGAGCTGTTTTTT.

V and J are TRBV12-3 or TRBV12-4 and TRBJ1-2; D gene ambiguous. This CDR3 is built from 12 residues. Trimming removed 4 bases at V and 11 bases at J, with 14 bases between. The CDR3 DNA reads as TGTGCCAGCAGTTATTTGCGGAGCAGGTACACCTTC. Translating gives CASSYLRSRYTF.

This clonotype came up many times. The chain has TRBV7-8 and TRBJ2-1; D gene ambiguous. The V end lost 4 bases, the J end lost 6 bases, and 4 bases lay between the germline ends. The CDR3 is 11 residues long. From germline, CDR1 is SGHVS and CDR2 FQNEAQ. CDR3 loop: CASSSPNEQFF. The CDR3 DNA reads TGTGCCAGCAGCTCCCCCAATGAGCAGTTCTTC.

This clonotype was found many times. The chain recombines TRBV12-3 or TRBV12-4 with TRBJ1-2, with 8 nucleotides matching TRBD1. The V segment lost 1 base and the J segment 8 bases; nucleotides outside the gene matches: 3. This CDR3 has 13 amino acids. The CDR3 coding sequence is TGTGCCAGCAGTTTAGGGACAGGGAGGGGCTACACCTTC. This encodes CASSLGTGRGYTF.

In nucleotides, the CDR3 is TGTGCTAGTGGTTTCACCCGGGACAGGGGGCACAATGAGCAGTTCTTC. Its protein product is CASGFTRDRGHNEQFF. The genes are TRBV12-5 and TRBJ2-1; 12 nucleotides agree with TRBD1. CDR3 length equals 16 residues. The J segment lost 5 bases and the V segment lost 3 bases, leaving 5 bases of the junction unmatched. Germline V gene lookup returns CDR1 LGHNT and CDR2 FRNRAP.